This T cell receptor beta chain was sequenced in a study of T cell changes during pregnancy in multiple sclerosis (dated by TCRdb to about 2019). Context from the whole study: The study looked at changes in the T cell repertoire across pregnancy in women with multiple sclerosis.

Preparation of the library involved the immunoSEQ multiplex PCR assay. In its TCRdb copy, this immuneACCESS table keeps in-frame sequences only and misses some clones. Where compared with another copy, unresolved V genes explain less than half of these, and the others have no known cause. Across this sample there are about 100,000 clones, with around 92% seen only once. Clones ranked in the top ten supply more than 1.5% of the sample. V is trimmed back by 5 bases and J by 4 bases, and the junction contains 4 bases that no gene match accounts for. CDR1 and CDR2 (MNHNS, SASEGT) derive from the germline V gene. From the cysteine up to the phenylalanine, the CDR3 has a length of 13 residues. Only the CDR3 portion is preserved as DNA: 39 bases, with reading frame beginning at the first base. For this clone: Its antigen is still unknown. Base qualities are not at hand, and no much larger clone is one base apart.

The clonotype originates from a female donor with multiple sclerosis, enrolled in a pregnancy study. The chain is encoded by TRBV6-1 joined to TRBJ1-1; 7 bases in the junction line up with TRBD1. The source material was peripheral blood, sampled after pregnancy. The sequenced DNA: TGTGCCAGCAGTCTCCAGGGGGGCACTGAAGCTTTCTTT. It encodes CASSLQGGTEAFF.